Below, one TCR beta chain is given with its context. Method: immunoSEQ multiplex PCR; TCRdb's copy keeps in-frame clones and lacks some. Of about 380,000 clones detected, around 90% appear once; the ten largest clones hold about 1.2%. The entry originates in a study of blood T cell repertoires in COVID-19. At the level of the study: Samples representing acute and convalescent COVID-19 were sourced from the United States, Italy and Spain. T cells, B-cell-depleted T cells, or PBMCs supplied cDNA or gDNA.

The ends were cut back, 1 base at V and 6 bases at J, with 13 bases in the middle. The CDR3 totals 15 residues. CDR1 is SGHAT and CDR2 is FQNNGV in the germline V gene. The chain employs TRBV11-2 and TRBJ1-5, with D maybe TRBD1 (6 bases). The sequence was obtained from a man aged 35-49 years with acute or convalescent COVID-19. The sequenced material came from peripheral blood. This chain's CDR3 is CASSLGSGQGQPQHF. For the CDR3, the DNA is TGTGCCAGCAGCTTAGGTTCGGGACAAGGTCAGCCCCAGCATTTT.